This TCR beta chain was identified during a study of T cells in Graves' hyperthyroidism and ophthalmopathy. TCR beta CDR3 region amplification was performed from RNA transcripts. The primer set for the first-round RT-PCR of the TCR CDR3 was HTBI. TCRdb reanalysed the multiplex PCR reads using MiXCR and keeps one entry per CDR3 protein. The table has some 500,000 distinct CDR3 sequences, around 15% seen once. There are many counts of this clonotype. Germline V CDR1 and CDR2: DFQATT, SNEGSKA (reference sequence). V lost 3 bases, J lost 0 bases, and 5 bases stayed unmatched. The CDR3 loop spans 14 amino acids.

The receptor comes from a woman aged 25 to 45 with Graves' ophthalmopathy. The sequenced sample was blood. This chain links TRBV20-1 with TRBJ2-7; 7 nucleotides line up with TRBD2. Written as DNA, the CDR3 is TGCAGTGCTAGTAGCGGGCGTAGCTCCTACGAGCAGTACTTC. Residues: CSASSGRSSYEQYF.